One and the same sample provided the 28 T cell receptor beta chains below, sequenced in a study of cytomegalovirus exposure and HLA in healthy donors. Profiled with immunoSEQ multiplex PCR; TCRdb holds only in-frame clones, not every one. The top ten clones hold approximately 2% of a sample with 120,000 or so clones, 89% of them seen once. What was sequenced was PBMCs. These receptors were collected from a woman under 30 in good health and CMV-seronegative.

The genes are TRBV7-9 and TRBJ1-1, with unresolved D. V lost 6 bases, J lost 1 base, and 6 bases lay in between. The CDR3 length is 12 residues. Per the germline V gene, CDR1 is SEHNR and CDR2 is FQNEAQ (reference sequence). CDR3 sequence reads: CASSPRNTEAFF. The CDR3 DNA sequence: TGTGCCAGCAGTCCTAGGAACACTGAAGCTTTCTTT. Full variable domain (remainder filled in from reference TRBV7-9 and TRBJ1-1): DTGVSQNPRHKITKRGQNVTFRCDPISEHNRLYWYRQTLGQGPEFLTYFQNEAQLEKSRLLSDRFSAERPKGSFSTLEIQRTEQGDSAMYLCASSPRNTEAFFGQGTRLTVV.

V usage is TRBV5-6 and J usage is TRBJ1-3; 7 bases agree with TRBD1. V dropped 5 bases and J dropped 0; count of bases not matched to a gene: 2. The CDR3 has 14 residues. Germline CDR1 is SGHDT and CDR2 is YYEEEE. Here the CDR3 reads CASSTGVSGNTIYF. The CDR3 nucleotides are TGTGCCAGCAGTACAGGGGTCTCTGGAAACACCATATATTTT. Drawing the rest from reference TRBV5-6 and TRBJ1-3, the complete variable domain is DAGVTQSPTHLIKTRGQQVTLRCSPKSGHDTVSWYQQALGQGPQFIFQYYEEEERQRGNFPDRFSGHQFPNYSSELNVNALLLGDSALYLCASSTGVSGNTIYFGEGSWLTVV.

The chain has TRBV7-9 and TRBJ1-1, with 8 bases matching TRBD1. This CDR3 has 15 amino acids. Germline V lookup: CDR1 SEHNR, CDR2 FQNEAQ (reference sequence). The V and J ends lost 5 bases and 0 bases, in that order; junction bases with no gene match: 5. The CDR3 loop reads CASSTDRAMNTEAFF. The CDR3 nucleotides read TGTGCCAGCAGCACGGACAGGGCGATGAACACTGAAGCTTTCTTT. The full variable domain, its missing parts supplied by reference TRBV7-9 and TRBJ1-1, is DTGVSQNPRHKITKRGQNVTFRCDPISEHNRLYWYRQTLGQGPEFLTYFQNEAQLEKSRLLSDRFSAERPKGSFSTLEIQRTEQGDSAMYLCASSTDRAMNTEAFFGQGTRLTVV.

The chain uses TRBV19 and TRBJ2-3; D not certain. V was shortened by 7 bases and J by 0 bases, with 8 bases between the two germline ends. This CDR3 spans 13 amino acids. In germline, CDR1 is LNHDA, CDR2 SQIVND (reference sequence). Here the CDR3 DNA reads TGTGCCAGTACCCCCCAGAGCACAGATACGCAGTATTTT. Amino acid sequence: CASTPQSTDTQYF.

The chain has TRBV19 and TRBJ1-5; no firm D call. With 9 bases removed from V and 2 bases from J, the gap between germline ends came to 8 bases. Germline CDR1 reads LNHDA; CDR2 reads SQIVND (reference sequence). This CDR3 is 12 amino acids long. CDR3: CASDRGNQPQHF. CDR3 in DNA: TGTGCCAGCGACCGGGGCAATCAGCCCCAGCATTTT.

This rearrangement joins TRBV7-2 to TRBJ1-5, with D unclear. V lost 4 bases and J 11 bases, leaving 15 bases between the germline ends. The CDR3 sequence is 13 residues long. Germline CDR1 reads SGHTA; CDR2 reads FQGNSA. CDR3: CASSSLIAGSQHF. CDR3 coding DNA: TGTGCCAGCAGCTCCCTTATAGCCGGGTCCCAGCATTTT.

The V and J genes are TRBV6-1 and TRBJ2-1; 14 bases map to TRBD2. V lost 3 bases, J lost 3 bases, and 10 bases stayed unmatched. The CDR3 runs 19 residues. Germline values: CDR1 MNHNS, CDR2 SASEGT. The chain's CDR3 is CASSDRLAGGTSYYNEQFF. CDR3 coding DNA: TGTGCCAGCAGTGACAGACTAGCGGGAGGGACCTCTTACTACAATGAGCAGTTCTTC.

The chain combines TRBV5-4 with TRBJ2-5, with TRBD1 as a possible D gene (6 bases). V dropped 2 bases and J dropped 1 base, with 9 bases sitting between them. CDR1 is SGHNT, CDR2 YYREEE, per germline (reference sequence). The CDR3 is 14 residues long. CDR3 sequence reads: CASSFGGIQETQYF. The CDR3, as DNA: TGTGCCAGCAGCTTTGGGGGCATCCAAGAGACCCAGTACTTC. The full variable domain, completed using reference TRBV5-4 and TRBJ2-5, is ETGVTQSPTHLIKTRGQQVTLRCSSQSGHNTVSWYQQALGQGPQFIFQYYREEENGRGNFPPRFSGLQFPNYSSELNVNALELDDSALYLCASSFGGIQETQYFGPGTRLLVL.

The V gene is TRBV19, the J gene TRBJ1-2; 7 bases match TRBD1. CDR3 length: 16 residues. Trimming took 1 base from V and 2 from J; bases not matched to a gene: 7. The germline V gene has CDR1 LNHDA and CDR2 SQIVND (reference sequence). This CDR3 reads CASSIGSGTVNYGYTF. CDR3 nucleotide sequence: TGTGCCAGTAGTATAGGATCCGGGACAGTCAACTATGGCTACACCTTC.

In DNA, the CDR3 is TGTGCCAGCAGCCGCATCACAGGGGGCATAGGCTACACCTTC. This sequence encodes CASSRITGGIGYTF. This rearrangement joins TRBV14 to TRBJ1-2; 9 bases fit TRBD1. Germline CDR1 reads SGHDN; CDR2 reads FVKESK. The V segment lost 4 bases and the J segment 8 bases; nucleotides outside the gene matches: 8. CDR3 length: 14 amino acids.

The genes are TRBV27 and TRBJ2-7, with TRBD1 as a possible D gene (5 bases). Looked up from germline, CDR1 is MNHEY and CDR2 is SMNVEV (reference sequence). Between the trimmed V and J ends, which lost 2 bases and 6 bases, there was a span of 14 bases. The CDR3 is 14 amino acids. The CDR3 region has the DNA TGTGCCAGCAGTTTAAGGGGCAGGGATGGCGAGCAGTACTTC. It encodes CASSLRGRDGEQYF.

The V gene is TRBV30, the J gene TRBJ2-7; a weak D match, TRBD1 (6 bases). The CDR3 is 17 amino acids. CDR1 is GTSNPN, CDR2 SVGIG, per germline (reference sequence). Trimming took 3 bases from V and 8 from J, leaving 29 bases between them. This chain's CDR3 is CAWSRIRTSQGPGKQYF. The CDR3 bases are TGTGCCTGGAGCCGGATTCGGACATCCCAGGGGCCTGGAAAGCAGTACTTC.

CDR3 residues: CASSRLAGGPRDEQFF. The CDR3 DNA is TGTGCCAGCAGCCGACTAGCGGGAGGTCCGAGGGATGAGCAGTTCTTC. The genes are TRBV7-6 and TRBJ2-1, with TRBD2 matching over 13 bases. The ends lost 5 bases at V and 8 bases at J; junction bases unmatched: 9. Germline loops: CDR1 SGHVS, CDR2 FNYEAQ. The CDR3 is made up of 16 amino acids.

This clone turned up a few times. The chain joins TRBV6-1 to TRBJ1-5, with no clear D. The germline CDR1 and CDR2 sequences are MNHNS and SASEGT. Trimming shortened V by 0 bases and J by 2 bases, and 5 bases separated the two germline ends. This CDR3 contains 14 residues. The CDR3 is CASSEAGGNQPQHF. The CDR3 bases are TGTGCCAGCAGTGAAGCGGGCGGCAATCAGCCCCAGCATTTT.

The chain links TRBV30 to TRBJ1-2; possible D gene TRBD1, 6 bases. The CDR3 has 11 amino acids. Germline-derived CDR1 and CDR2 are GTSNPN and SVGIG (reference sequence). V was cut by 4 bases and J by 11 bases, with 14 bases left in between. The DNA for the CDR3 is TGTGCCTGGAATAGGGGGACACGATACACCTTC. This gives the protein CAWNRGTRYTF.

The V gene is TRBV6-1, the J gene TRBJ2-7, with 10 bases fitting TRBD2. CDR1 is MNHNS and CDR2 is SASEGT in the germline V gene. The CDR3 totals 13 residues. With V trimmed by 6 bases and J by 7 bases, 6 bases remained unmatched. The CDR3 spells CASRIASGREQYF. The DNA of the CDR3 is TGTGCCAGCAGGATCGCTAGCGGGAGAGAGCAGTACTTC.

This clone was recorded many times. The rearrangement uses TRBV11-3 and TRBJ2-7, with D possibly being TRBD2 (6 bases). The CDR3 contains 12 residues. The V and J ends lost 3 bases and 5 bases respectively, with 8 bases between them. In germline, CDR1 is SGHNT, CDR2 YENEEA. The CDR3 is CASSLTGDEQYF. As DNA, the CDR3 is TGTGCCAGCAGCTTGACGGGGGACGAGCAGTACTTC.

The chain links TRBV28 to TRBJ2-1, with 9 bases fitting TRBD1. There are 17 residues in the CDR3. The V gene end was trimmed by 6 bases and the J gene end by 0 bases; junction bases not matched to a gene: 9. From germline, CDR1 is MDHEN and CDR2 SYDVKM. In DNA, the CDR3 is TGTGCCAGCAGCCTACCGGGGACAGGGTCCTCCTACAATGAGCAGTTCTTC. This translates into CASSLPGTGSSYNEQFF.

The J gene is TRBJ1-5, the V gene TRBV6-5, with a tentative D call TRBD1 (6 bases). The V gene's germline CDR1 is MNHEY and CDR2 SVGAGI. Trimming cost V 5 bases and J 7 bases, with 12 bases left between them. This CDR3 comprises 13 residues. The CDR3 sequence: CASSTGPGQPQHF. The CDR3 DNA follows: TGTGCCAGCAGTACAGGGCCCGGGCAGCCCCAGCATTTT.

The DNA of the CDR3 is TGTGCCAGCAGCATCCCGTGGGGGCGAACTGAAGCTTTCTTT. Its translation: CASSIPWGRTEAFF. The V gene is TRBV7-8, the J gene TRBJ1-1, with D maybe TRBD1 (6 bases). The CDR3 runs to 14 residues. Trimming removed 5 bases from V and 5 bases from J, with 15 bases in between. Germline V CDR1 and CDR2: SGHVS, FQNEAQ.

The chain employs TRBV5-1 and TRBJ2-7; TRBD2 might be the D (6 bases). The V gene lost 4 bases and the J gene lost 6 bases, with 20 bases spanning the gap. Per the germline V gene, CDR1 is SGHRS and CDR2 is YFSETQ. The CDR3 is 15 residues long. The CDR3 region has the DNA TGCGCCAGCAGCCCACTAGGGACTTTGTCTCTCGAGCAGTACTTC. Protein: CASSPLGTLSLEQYF.

The chain is built from TRBV4-1 and TRBJ2-7; TRBD2 matches 15 bases. V shed 1 base, J shed 6 bases, and the junction held 7 bases outside the gene matches. The CDR3 is 17 residues long. CDR1 is MGHRA and CDR2 is YSYEKL in the germline V gene. The CDR3, as DNA: TGCGCCAGCAGCCAAGTAACGGGACTAGCGGGAGGCACCGAGCAGTACTTC. Translated, it gives CASSQVTGLAGGTEQYF.

The V and J genes are TRBV4-1 and TRBJ1-2; D is possibly TRBD1 (5 bases). Per the germline V gene, CDR1 is MGHRA and CDR2 is YSYEKL. Between the trimmed V and J ends, which lost 1 base and 2 bases, there was a span of 11 bases. This CDR3 spans 15 amino acids. The chain's CDR3 is CASSQGFGGNYGYTF. The CDR3 DNA reads TGCGCCAGCAGCCAAGGCTTCGGGGGAAACTATGGCTACACCTTC.

The chain employs TRBV27 and TRBJ2-1; possibly TRBD2 for D (6 bases). The germline V gene encodes CDR1 MNHEY and CDR2 SMNVEV (reference sequence). CDR3 size: 17 residues. V was clipped by 5 bases and J by 1 base, with 18 bases between them. The CDR3 DNA sequence: TGTGCCAGCAGTGTGACCGGGACTCCACATTCCTACAATGAGCAGTTCTTC. Translated: CASSVTGTPHSYNEQFF.

This clone turned up a few times. The rearrangement uses TRBV2 and TRBJ1-1, with 8 bases that match TRBD1. Per germline, CDR1 SNHLY and CDR2 FYNNEI. V shed 9 bases, J shed 4 bases, and the junction held 4 bases outside the gene matches. CDR3 length: 12 residues. DNA of the CDR3: TGTGCCAGACAGGGGGGCGTCACTGAAGCTTTCTTT. Its translation: CARQGGVTEAFF.

The chain carries TRBV5-4 and TRBJ2-5; 8 bases agree with TRBD1. Germline V gives CDR1 SGHNT, CDR2 YYREEE (reference sequence). This CDR3 spans 15 amino acids. V dropped 1 base and J dropped 4; count of bases not matched to a gene: 6. CDR3 amino acids: CASSLQWTGTETQYF. CDR3 DNA: TGTGCCAGCAGCTTGCAGTGGACAGGGACAGAGACCCAGTACTTC.

This clone was found a few times. J is TRBJ2-7 and V is TRBV7-9; D might be TRBD2 (6 bases). This CDR3 contains 13 residues. Germline lookup yields CDR1 SEHNR and CDR2 FQNEAQ (reference sequence). V dropped 5 bases and J dropped 3 bases, with 11 bases sitting between them. As DNA, the CDR3 is TGTGCCAGCAGCCCCACTAGCAGCTACGAGCAGTACTTC. This codes for CASSPTSSYEQYF. Full variable domain (outside the CDR3, taken from reference TRBV7-9 and TRBJ2-7): DTGVSQNPRHKITKRGQNVTFRCDPISEHNRLYWYRQTLGQGPEFLTYFQNEAQLEKSRLLSDRFSAERPKGSFSTLEIQRTEQGDSAMYLCASSPTSSYEQYFGPGTRLTVT.

This clone was seen a few times. The J gene is TRBJ1-5, the V gene TRBV28; no clear D. Trimming took off 9 bases at V and 0 bases at J, with 12 bases between the two ends. Per the germline V gene, CDR1 is MDHEN and CDR2 is SYDVKM. The CDR3 runs 14 residues. CDR3 bases: TGTGCCAGTGGAAACCCAGGTAGCAATCAGCCCCAGCATTTT. Translation gives CASGNPGSNQPQHF.